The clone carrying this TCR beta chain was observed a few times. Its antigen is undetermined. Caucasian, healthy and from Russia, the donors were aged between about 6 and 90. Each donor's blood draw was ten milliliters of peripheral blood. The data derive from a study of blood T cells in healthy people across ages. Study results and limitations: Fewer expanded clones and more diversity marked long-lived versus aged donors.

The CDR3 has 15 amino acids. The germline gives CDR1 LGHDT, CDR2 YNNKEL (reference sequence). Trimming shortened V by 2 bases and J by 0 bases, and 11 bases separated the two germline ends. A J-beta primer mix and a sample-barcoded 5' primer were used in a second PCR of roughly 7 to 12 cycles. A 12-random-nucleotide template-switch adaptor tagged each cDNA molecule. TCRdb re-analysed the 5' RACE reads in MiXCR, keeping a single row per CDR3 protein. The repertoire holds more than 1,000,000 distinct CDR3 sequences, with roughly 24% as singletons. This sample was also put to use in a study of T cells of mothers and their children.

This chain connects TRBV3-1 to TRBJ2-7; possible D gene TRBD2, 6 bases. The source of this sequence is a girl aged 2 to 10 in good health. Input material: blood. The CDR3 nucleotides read TGTGCCAGCAGCCAACCGGGACTGAGCTCCTACGAGCAGTACTTC. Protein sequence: CASSQPGLSSYEQYF.